This record looks at one TCR beta chain sequence and its context. Its antigen is not identified. These donors, healthy bone marrow donors, were studied. This sample is part of a study of cytomegalovirus exposure and HLA in healthy donors. Regarding the study as a whole: The study designated roughly 150 TCR beta chains cytomegalovirus-associated.

PCR amplification relied on 60 Vbeta primers (plus 13 Jbeta primers). Measured with immunoSEQ multiplex PCR; TCRdb has only the in-frame clones, and not every one. The table lists around 100,000 clones, 60% to 80% of them singletons, with around 2.5% in the top ten. Sequencing was performed on PBMCs. This clonotype originated in a man aged 50 to 59 in good health and CMV-seropositive.

CDR3 protein: CASRTGTNGYTF. In DNA form, the CDR3 reads TGCGCCAGCAGGACCGGGACAAATGGCTACACCTTC. The gene calls are TRBV5-1 and TRBJ1-2, with D tentatively TRBD1 (6 bases). There are 12 residues in the CDR3. The germline CDR1 and CDR2 sequences are SGHRS and YFSETQ. V gave up 5 bases and J gave up 6 bases, with 11 bases separating them.